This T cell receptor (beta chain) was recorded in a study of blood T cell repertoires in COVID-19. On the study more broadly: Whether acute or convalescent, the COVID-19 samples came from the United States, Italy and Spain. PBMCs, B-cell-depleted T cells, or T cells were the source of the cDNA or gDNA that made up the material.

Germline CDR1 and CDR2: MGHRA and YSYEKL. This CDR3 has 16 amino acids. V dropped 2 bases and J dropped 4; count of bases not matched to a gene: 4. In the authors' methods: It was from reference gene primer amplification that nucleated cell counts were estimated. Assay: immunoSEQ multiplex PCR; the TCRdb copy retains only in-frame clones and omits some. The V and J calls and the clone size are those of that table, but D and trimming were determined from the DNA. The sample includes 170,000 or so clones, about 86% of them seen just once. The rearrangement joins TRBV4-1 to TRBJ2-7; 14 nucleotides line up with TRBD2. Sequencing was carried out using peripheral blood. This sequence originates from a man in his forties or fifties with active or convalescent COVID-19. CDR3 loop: CASSQTGLAGVYEQYF. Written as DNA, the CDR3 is TGCGCCAGCAGCCAAACGGGACTAGCGGGAGTTTACGAGCAGTACTTC.